This T cell receptor (beta chain) was identified in a study of post-analysis software for immune sequencing data. As for the study in general: The patients showed relapsing-remitting, secondary progressive and progressive-relapsing multiple sclerosis courses. Study-level points and caveats: Comparison with controls showed significantly lower normalized Chao1 diversity in multiple sclerosis patients. F measure grouped same-batch samples tightly together. Patients carried five TRBV segments more frequently than controls did, and TRBV5-6, TRBV5-1 and TRBV20-1 were among them.

Libraries were made from TCR beta cDNA, and they carried unique molecular identifiers. The source material, 1 to 10 million T cells, gave rise to about 520,000 cDNA molecules. TCRdb independently ran MiXCR on the PCR reads; one entry per CDR3 protein. The table records some 800,000 distinct CDR3 sequences, 40% to 55% of them present only once. Germline CDR1 is MNHNY and CDR2 is SVGAGI (reference sequence). V lost 2 bases, J lost 1 base, and 12 bases lay in between. The CDR3 is 15 residues long. On this clonotype: Its specificity is not known.

The sequenced material came from blood. The receptor comes from a girl aged 5-17 years with multiple sclerosis. This chain connects TRBV6-6 to TRBJ2-7; no firm D call. CDR3 sequence (DNA): TGTGCCAGCAGTTACCTTGCCGCCGCTTCCTACGAGCAGTACTTC. Its protein product is CASSYLAAASYEQYF.